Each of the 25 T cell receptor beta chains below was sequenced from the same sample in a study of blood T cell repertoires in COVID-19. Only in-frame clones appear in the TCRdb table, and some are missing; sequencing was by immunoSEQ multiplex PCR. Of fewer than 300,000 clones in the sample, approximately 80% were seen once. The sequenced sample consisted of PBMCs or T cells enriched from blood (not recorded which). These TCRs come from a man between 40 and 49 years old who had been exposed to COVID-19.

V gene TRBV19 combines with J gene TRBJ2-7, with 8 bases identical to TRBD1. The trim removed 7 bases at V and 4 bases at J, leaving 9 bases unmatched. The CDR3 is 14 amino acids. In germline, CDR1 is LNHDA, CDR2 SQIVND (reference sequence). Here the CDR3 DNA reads TGTGCCAGTACCCCGGACAGGGCGGGATACGAGCAGTACTTC. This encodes CASTPDRAGYEQYF.

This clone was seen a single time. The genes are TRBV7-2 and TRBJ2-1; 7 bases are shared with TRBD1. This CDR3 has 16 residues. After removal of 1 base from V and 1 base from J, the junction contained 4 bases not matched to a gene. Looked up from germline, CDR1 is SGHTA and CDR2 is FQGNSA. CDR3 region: CASSLGGQFSYNEQFF. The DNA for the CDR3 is TGTGCCAGCAGCTTAGGGGGACAGTTTTCCTACAATGAGCAGTTCTTC.

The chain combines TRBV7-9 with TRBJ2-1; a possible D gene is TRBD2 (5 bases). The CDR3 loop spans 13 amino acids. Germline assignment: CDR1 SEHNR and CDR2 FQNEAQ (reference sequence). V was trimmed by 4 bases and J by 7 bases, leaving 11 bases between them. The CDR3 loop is CASSYGGRNEQFF. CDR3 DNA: TGTGCCAGCAGCTACGGAGGTAGGAATGAGCAGTTCTTC.

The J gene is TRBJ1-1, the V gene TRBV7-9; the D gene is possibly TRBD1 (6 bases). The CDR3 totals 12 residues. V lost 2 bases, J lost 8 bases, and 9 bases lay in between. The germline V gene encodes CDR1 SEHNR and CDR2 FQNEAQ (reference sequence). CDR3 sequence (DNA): TGTGCCAGCAGCTTAACAGGGAAAGAAGCTTTCTTT. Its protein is CASSLTGKEAFF. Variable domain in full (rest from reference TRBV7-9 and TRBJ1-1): DTGVSQNPRHKITKRGQNVTFRCDPISEHNRLYWYRQTLGQGPEFLTYFQNEAQLEKSRLLSDRFSAERPKGSFSTLEIQRTEQGDSAMYLCASSLTGKEAFFGQGTRLTVV.

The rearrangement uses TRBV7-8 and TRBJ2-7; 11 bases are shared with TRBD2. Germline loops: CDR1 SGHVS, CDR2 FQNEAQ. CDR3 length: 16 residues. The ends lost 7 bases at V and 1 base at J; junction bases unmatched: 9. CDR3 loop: CASNTRLAGGSYEQYF. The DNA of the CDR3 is TGTGCCAGCAACACTCGCCTAGCGGGAGGATCCTACGAGCAGTACTTC. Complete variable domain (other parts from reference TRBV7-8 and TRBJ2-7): GAGVSQSPRYKVAKRGQDVALRCDPISGHVSLFWYQQALGQGPEFLTYFQNEAQLDKSGLPSDRFFAERPEGSVSTLKIQRTQQEDSAVYLCASNTRLAGGSYEQYFGPGTRLTVT.

The CDR3 sequence: CASSWAETQYF. The CDR3 DNA follows: TGTGCCAGCAGTTGGGCGGAGACCCAGTACTTC. The chain recombines TRBV28 with TRBJ2-5; D call uncertain. Looked up from germline, CDR1 is MDHEN and CDR2 is SYDVKM. This CDR3 is built from 11 residues. The germline V and J ends were trimmed by 4 bases and 5 bases, with 5 bases remaining between them.

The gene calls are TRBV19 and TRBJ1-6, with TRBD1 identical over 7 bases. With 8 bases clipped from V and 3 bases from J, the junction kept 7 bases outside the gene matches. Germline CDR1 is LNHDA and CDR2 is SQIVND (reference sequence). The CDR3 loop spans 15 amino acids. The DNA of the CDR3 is TGTGCCAGTGGGGAACAGGGGATCTATAATTCACCCCTCCACTTT. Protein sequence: CASGEQGIYNSPLHF.

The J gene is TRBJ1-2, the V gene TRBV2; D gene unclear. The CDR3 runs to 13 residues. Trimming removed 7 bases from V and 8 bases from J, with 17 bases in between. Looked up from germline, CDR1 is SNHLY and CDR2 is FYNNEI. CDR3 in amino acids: CASTKRSLEGYTF. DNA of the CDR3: TGTGCCAGCACCAAAAGGTCCCTGGAGGGCTACACCTTC.

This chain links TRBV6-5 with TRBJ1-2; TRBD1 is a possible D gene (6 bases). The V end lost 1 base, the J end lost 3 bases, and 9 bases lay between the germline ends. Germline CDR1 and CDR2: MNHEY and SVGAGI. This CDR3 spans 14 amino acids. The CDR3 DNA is TGTGCCAGCAGTTACTTATCAGGGGACTATGGCTACACCTTC. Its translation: CASSYLSGDYGYTF.

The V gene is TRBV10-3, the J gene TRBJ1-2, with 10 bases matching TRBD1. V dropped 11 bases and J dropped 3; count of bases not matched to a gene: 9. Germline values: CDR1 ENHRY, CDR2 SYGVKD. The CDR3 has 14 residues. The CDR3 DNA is TGTGCCGCGCAACGGACAGGGGGGGACTATGGCTACACCTTC. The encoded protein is CAAQRTGGDYGYTF.

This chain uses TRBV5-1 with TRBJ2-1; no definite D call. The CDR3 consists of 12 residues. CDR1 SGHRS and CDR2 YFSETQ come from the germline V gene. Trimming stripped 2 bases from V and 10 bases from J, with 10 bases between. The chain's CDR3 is CASSLDSFEQFF. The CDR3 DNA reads TGCGCCAGCAGCTTAGATAGTTTCGAGCAGTTCTTC.

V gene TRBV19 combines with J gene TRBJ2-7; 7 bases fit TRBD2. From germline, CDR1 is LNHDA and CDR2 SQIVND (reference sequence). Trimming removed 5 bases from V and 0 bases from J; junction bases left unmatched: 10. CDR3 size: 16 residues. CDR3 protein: CASSGRGASTSYEQYF. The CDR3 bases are TGTGCCAGTAGTGGGAGGGGCGCTTCAACCTCCTACGAGCAGTACTTC.

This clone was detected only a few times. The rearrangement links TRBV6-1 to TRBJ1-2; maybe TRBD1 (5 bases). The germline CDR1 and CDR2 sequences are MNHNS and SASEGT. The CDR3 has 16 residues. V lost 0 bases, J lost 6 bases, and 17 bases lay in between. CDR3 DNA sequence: TGTGCCAGCAGTGAAGCTCTGCAGGGTATCGGTAATGGCTACACCTTC. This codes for CASSEALQGIGNGYTF.

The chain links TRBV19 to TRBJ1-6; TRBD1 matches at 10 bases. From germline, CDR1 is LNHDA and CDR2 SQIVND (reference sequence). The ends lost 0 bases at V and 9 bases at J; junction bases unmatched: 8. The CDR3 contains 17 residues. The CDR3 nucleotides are TGTGCCAGTAGTATAGACCTGACAGGGGGCGAAGGTTCACCCCTCCACTTT. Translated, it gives CASSIDLTGGEGSPLHF.

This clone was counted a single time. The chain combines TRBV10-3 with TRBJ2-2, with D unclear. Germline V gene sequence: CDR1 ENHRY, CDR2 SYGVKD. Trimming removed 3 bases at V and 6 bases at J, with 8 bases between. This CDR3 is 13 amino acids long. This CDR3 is CAISEQVPGELFF. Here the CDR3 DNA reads TGTGCCATCAGTGAACAAGTCCCCGGGGAGCTGTTTTTT.

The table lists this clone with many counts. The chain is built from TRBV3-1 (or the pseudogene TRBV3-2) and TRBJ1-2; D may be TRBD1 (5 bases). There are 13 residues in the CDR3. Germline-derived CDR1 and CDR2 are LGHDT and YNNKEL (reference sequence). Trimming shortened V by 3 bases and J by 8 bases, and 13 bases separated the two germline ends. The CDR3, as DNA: TGTGCCAGCAGCCAGCCAGGGTTCGCGGGCTACACCTTC. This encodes CASSQPGFAGYTF.

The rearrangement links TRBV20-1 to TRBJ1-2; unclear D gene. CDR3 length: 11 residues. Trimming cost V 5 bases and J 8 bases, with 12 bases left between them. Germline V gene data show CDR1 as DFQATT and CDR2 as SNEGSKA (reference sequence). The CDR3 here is CSAGSHSGYTF. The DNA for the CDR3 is TGCAGTGCTGGCTCCCACAGCGGCTACACCTTC.

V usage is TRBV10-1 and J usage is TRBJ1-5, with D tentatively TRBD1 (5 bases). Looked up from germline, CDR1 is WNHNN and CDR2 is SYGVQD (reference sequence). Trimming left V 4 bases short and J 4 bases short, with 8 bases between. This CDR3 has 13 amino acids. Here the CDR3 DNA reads TGCGCCAGCAGTGGACAGCAAAATCAGCCCCAGCATTTT. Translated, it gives CASSGQQNQPQHF.

For the CDR3, the DNA is TGTGCCAGCAGCTTAGGTGAGGGGGCCGGCACCGGGGAGCTGTTTTTT. It is translated as CASSLGEGAGTGELFF. The chain carries TRBV5-4 and TRBJ2-2; TRBD1 agrees at 7 bases. V shed 2 bases and J 4 bases; nucleotides not matched to a gene: 8. Per germline, CDR1 SGHNT and CDR2 YYREEE (reference sequence). The CDR3 totals 16 residues.

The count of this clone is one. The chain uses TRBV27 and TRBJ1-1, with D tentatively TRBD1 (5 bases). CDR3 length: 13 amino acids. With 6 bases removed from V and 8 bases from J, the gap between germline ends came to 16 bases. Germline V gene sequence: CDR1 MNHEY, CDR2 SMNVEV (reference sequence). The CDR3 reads CASRTQGAVEAFF. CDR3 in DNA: TGTGCCAGCAGAACCCAAGGGGCAGTAGAAGCTTTCTTT.

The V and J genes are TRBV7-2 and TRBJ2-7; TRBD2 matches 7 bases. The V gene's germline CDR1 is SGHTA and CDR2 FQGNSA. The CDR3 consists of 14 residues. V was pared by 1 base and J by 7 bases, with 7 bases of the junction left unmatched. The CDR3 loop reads CASSLGFREGEQYF. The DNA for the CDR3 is TGTGCCAGCAGCTTAGGATTCAGGGAGGGGGAGCAGTACTTC.

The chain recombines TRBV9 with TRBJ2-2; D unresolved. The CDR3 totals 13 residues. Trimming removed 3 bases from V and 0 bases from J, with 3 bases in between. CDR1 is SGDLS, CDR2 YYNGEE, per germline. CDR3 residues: CASSATNTGELFF. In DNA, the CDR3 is TGTGCCAGCAGCGCCACGAACACCGGGGAGCTGTTTTTT. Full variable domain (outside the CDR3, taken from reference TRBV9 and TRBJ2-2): DSGVTQTPKHLITATGQRVTLRCSPRSGDLSVYWYQQSLDQGLQFLIQYYNGEERAKGNILERFSAQQFPDLHSELNLSSLELGDSALYFCASSATNTGELFFGEGSRLTVL.

This CDR3 is CASSQVEGGQYEQYF. The DNA for the CDR3 is TGCGCCAGCAGCCAAGTTGAGGGAGGGCAGTACGAGCAGTACTTC. The chain employs TRBV4-1 and TRBJ2-7; 7 bases match TRBD2. V shed 1 base and J 4 bases; nucleotides not matched to a gene: 7. Germline lookup yields CDR1 MGHRA and CDR2 YSYEKL. The CDR3 is 15 residues long.

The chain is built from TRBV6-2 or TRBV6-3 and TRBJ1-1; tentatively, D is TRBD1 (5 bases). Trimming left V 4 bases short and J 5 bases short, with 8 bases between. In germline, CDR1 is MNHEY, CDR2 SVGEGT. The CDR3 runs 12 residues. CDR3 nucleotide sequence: TGTGCCAGCAGTTCTTGGACAACTGAAGCTTTCTTT. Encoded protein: CASSSWTTEAFF.

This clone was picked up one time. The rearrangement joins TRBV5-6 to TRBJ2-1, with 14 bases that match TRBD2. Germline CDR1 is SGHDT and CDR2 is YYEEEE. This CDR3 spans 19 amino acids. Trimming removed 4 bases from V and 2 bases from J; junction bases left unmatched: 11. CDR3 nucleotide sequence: TGTGCCAGCAGCCCAAGACTAGCGGGAGGGCCACGGACCTACAATGAGCAGTTCTTC. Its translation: CASSPRLAGGPRTYNEQFF.